The sequence of this T cell receptor (beta chain) was determined in a study of blood T cell repertoires in COVID-19. Study details: Samples of COVID-19 (acute and convalescent) were obtained from the United States, Italy and Spain. Sample material is recorded as cDNA or gDNA derived from T cells, B-cell-depleted T cells, or PBMCs.

Original handling: From reference gene primer amplification, estimates of nucleated cell counts were derived. Method: immunoSEQ multiplex PCR; TCRdb's copy keeps in-frame clones and lacks some. That table furnishes V, J and clone size, whereas the DNA furnished D and trimming. The sample shows 280,000 or so clones, roughly 87% of them seen only once. This clonotype was sampled from a man aged 18 to 29 with active or convalescent COVID-19. The specimen sequenced was peripheral blood.

The CDR3 is CASSLANVGYTF. The CDR3 DNA is TGTGCCAGCAGCTTGGCCAATGTTGGCTACACCTTC. This chain connects TRBV5-6 to TRBJ1-2; D is unclear. Germline CDR1 and CDR2: SGHDT and YYEEEE. This CDR3 contains 12 residues. V dropped 0 bases and J dropped 7 bases, with 7 bases sitting between them.